This T cell receptor beta chain was recovered during a study of T cells in Graves' hyperthyroidism and ophthalmopathy. Overall study findings and caveats: From stable hyperthyroidism, ophthalmopathy was separated by a 13 V-J model.

Germline-derived CDR1 and CDR2 are SGDLS and YYNGEE. Trimming took 0 bases from V and 8 from J, leaving 18 bases between them. The CDR3 loop spans 16 amino acids. As concerns this clonotype: The antigen is unknown.

The TCR beta CDR3 regions underwent amplification using RNA transcripts as the source. TCR CDR3 regions were first amplified by RT-PCR with HTBI primers. TCRdb fed the multiplex PCR reads into MiXCR, producing one record per CDR3 protein. The sample lists under 400,000 distinct CDR3 sequences; 15% to 20% were seen once. Source material: blood. The V and J genes are TRBV9 and TRBJ2-1; D remains ambiguous. This clonotype originated in a man aged 25-45 years with Graves' hyperthyroidism. The CDR3 coding sequence is TGTGCCAGCAGCGTAGATGATGCAGGCTTGGGCGATGAGCAGTTCTTC. Translating gives CASSVDDAGLGDEQFF.